This TCR beta chain stems from a study of Graves' ophthalmopathy and Graves' hyperthyroidism. Study conclusions and caveats: Forecasting of ophthalmopathy progression by the model achieved 60% to 71% sensitivity and less than 80% specificity.

Transcripts of RNA were the source for amplifying TCR beta CDR3 regions. HTBI-primed first-round RT-PCR preceded second-round multiplex PCR. Using its own MiXCR run on the multiplex PCR reads, TCRdb lists one record per CDR3 protein. Seen here are a few hundred thousand distinct CDR3 sequences, approximately 18% observed once, and the top ten hold roughly 2.3%. This clonotype was picked up many times. Its antigen is undetermined. Trimming took 4 bases from V and 4 from J; bases not matched to a gene: 7. The germline gives CDR1 SGDLS, CDR2 YYNGEE. CDR3 length: 15 residues. The PBMC fraction was derived from about 9.2 ml of fresh peripheral blood.

The sample consisted of peripheral blood. This TCR came from an adult woman with stable Graves' hyperthyroidism. This chain joins TRBV9 and TRBJ1-1; 10 bases map to TRBD1. In DNA, the CDR3 is TGTGCCAGCAGCCCCGGGGACAGGGGCGGCACTGAAGCTTTCTTT. This encodes CASSPGDRGGTEAFF. Together with reference TRBV9 and TRBJ1-1, the CDR3 gives the full variable domain: DSGVTQTPKHLITATGQRVTLRCSPRSGDLSVYWYQQSLDQGLQFLIQYYNGEERAKGNILERFSAQQFPDLHSELNLSSLELGDSALYFCASSPGDRGGTEAFFGQGTRLTVV.